A single sample is the source of the 28 T cell receptor beta chains below, sequenced in a study of blood T cell repertoires in COVID-19. The method was immunoSEQ multiplex PCR; TCRdb's version includes in-frame clones alone and lacks a portion of them. The profile shows fewer than 55,000 clones, about 71% of them singletons. What was sequenced was peripheral blood. These receptors originate from a woman aged 70-85 years with acute or convalescent COVID-19.

The rearrangement links TRBV6-5 to TRBJ1-5; 9 bases fit TRBD1. The ends lost 7 bases at V and 11 bases at J; junction bases unmatched: 15. CDR3 length: 15 residues. Germline V gene sequence: CDR1 MNHEY, CDR2 SVGAGI. In DNA form, the CDR3 reads TGTGCCAGCACTCAGTCCGGGACAGGGATCACGTCCCAGCATTTT. Encoded protein: CASTQSGTGITSQHF.

V usage is TRBV28 and J usage is TRBJ1-2, with TRBD1 as a possible D gene (5 bases). The germline V gene encodes CDR1 MDHEN and CDR2 SYDVKM. The CDR3 sequence is 12 residues long. Trimming shortened V by 5 bases and J by 5 bases, and 9 bases separated the two germline ends. CDR3 region: CASSATVYGYTF. In nucleotides, the CDR3 is TGTGCCAGCAGTGCGACAGTATATGGCTACACCTTC.

The CDR3 protein is CASSSLAGYNEQFF. CDR3 sequence (DNA): TGTGCCAGCAGCTCCCTAGCGGGGTACAATGAGCAGTTCTTC. The chain links TRBV5-4 to TRBJ2-1, with 9 positions matching TRBD2. The CDR3 covers 14 residues. J lost 4 bases, V lost 3 bases, and 2 bases had no gene match. Germline CDR1 and CDR2: SGHNT and YYREEE (reference sequence).

The rearrangement uses TRBV7-2 and TRBJ2-5; 8 positions match TRBD2. Germline lookup yields CDR1 SGHTA and CDR2 FQGNSA. The CDR3 length is 14 residues. V trimming: 3 bases; J trimming: 4 bases; junction bases outside the gene matches: 4. The CDR3 DNA sequence: TGTGCCAGCAGCTTGAGCGGGAGTGGAGAGACCCAGTACTTC. Protein product: CASSLSGSGETQYF.

The chain has TRBV7-3 and TRBJ2-2; 7 bases map to TRBD2. Germline V CDR1 and CDR2: SGHTA, FQGTGA. The V and J ends lost 5 bases and 2 bases, in that order; junction bases with no gene match: 14. The CDR3 covers 18 residues. The CDR3 DNA reads TGTGCCAGCAGCCTCACCGGTTTTGCGGGAGACAACACCGGGGAGCTGTTTTTT. Translation: CASSLTGFAGDNTGELFF. The full variable domain, its missing parts supplied by reference TRBV7-3 and TRBJ2-2, is GAGVSQTPSNKVTEKGKYVELRCDPISGHTALYWYRQSLGQGPEFLIYFQGTGAADDSGLPNDRFFAVRPEGSVSTLKIQRTERGDSAVYLCASSLTGFAGDNTGELFFGEGSRLTVL.

The rearrangement joins TRBV4-1 to TRBJ2-7, with 9 nucleotides matching TRBD1. CDR1 is MGHRA and CDR2 is YSYEKL in the germline V gene. This CDR3 has 16 amino acids. Trimming took 1 base from V and 2 from J; bases not matched to a gene: 6. CDR3 sequence reads: CASSQGVRDRAYEQYF. In nucleotides, the CDR3 is TGCGCCAGCAGCCAAGGGGTTCGGGACAGGGCCTACGAGCAGTACTTC.

The chain combines TRBV9 with TRBJ2-4; D might be TRBD1 (6 bases). The ends were cut back, 0 bases at V and 7 bases at J, with 8 bases in the middle. Germline CDR1 is SGDLS and CDR2 is YYNGEE. The CDR3 extends over 13 amino acids. For the CDR3, the DNA is TGTGCCAGCAGCGTAGGGGGGCGTAACATTCAGTACTTC. This gives the protein CASSVGGRNIQYF.

The genes are TRBV24-1 and TRBJ2-1; 10 nucleotides match TRBD1. Germline V gene sequence: CDR1 KGHDR, CDR2 SFDVKD. Trimming at V came to 5 bases and at J to 4 bases, leaving 4 bases not matched to a gene. The CDR3 contains 15 residues. CDR3 sequence (DNA): TGTGCCACCAGTGTCTCGGGACAGGGGTACAATGAGCAGTTCTTC. As protein: CATSVSGQGYNEQFF.

This chain joins TRBV12-3 or TRBV12-4 and TRBJ1-1; the D gene is possibly TRBD1 (5 bases). Trimming removed 7 bases at V and 3 bases at J, with 6 bases between. The length of the CDR3 is 11 residues. The CDR3 spells CASMGHTEAFF. In DNA form, the CDR3 reads TGTGCCAGCATGGGGCACACTGAAGCTTTCTTT.

The rearrangement uses TRBV5-1 and TRBJ1-3; possible D gene TRBD1, 6 bases. V lost 4 bases and J lost 0, with 11 bases in between. CDR1 is SGHRS and CDR2 is YFSETQ in the germline V gene. CDR3 size: 15 residues. CDR3 in amino acids: CASSPKTGSGNTIYF. CDR3 bases: TGCGCCAGCAGCCCGAAGACAGGCTCTGGAAACACCATATATTTT.

The chain's CDR3 is CASSPHRDTEAFF. As DNA, the CDR3 is TGTGCCAGCTCACCACACAGGGACACTGAAGCTTTCTTT. V gene TRBV18 combines with J gene TRBJ1-1; D possibly corresponds to TRBD1 (6 bases). This CDR3 is built from 13 residues. The germline V gene has CDR1 KGHSH and CDR2 LQKENI. The V gene lost 1 base and the J gene lost 3 bases, with 6 bases spanning the gap.

In its sample, this clone was seen once. The chain uses TRBV2 and TRBJ1-2; 7 nucleotides align to TRBD1. The CDR3 spans 13 residues. With V trimmed by 6 bases and J by 4 bases, 5 bases remained unmatched. CDR1 is SNHLY, CDR2 FYNNEI, per germline. CDR3 residues: CASRPTGTYGYTF. For the CDR3, the DNA is TGTGCCAGCAGACCGACAGGGACCTATGGCTACACCTTC.

This clone has more than one count but fewer than ten. V is TRBV9 and J is TRBJ1-1; D possibly corresponds to TRBD1 (5 bases). The germline V and J ends were trimmed by 0 bases and 1 base, with 10 bases remaining between them. Germline-derived CDR1 and CDR2 are SGDLS and YYNGEE. The CDR3 spans 15 residues. Here the CDR3 DNA reads TGTGCCAGCAGCGTAGTGTCAGGGCAGAACACTGAAGCTTTCTTT. It encodes CASSVVSGQNTEAFF.

CDR3 sequence: CASRNQDRENTEAFF. The CDR3 DNA sequence: TGTGCCAGCAGGAATCAGGACAGGGAGAACACTGAAGCTTTCTTT. The chain employs TRBV2 and TRBJ1-1, with 8 bases identical to TRBD1. Looked up from germline, CDR1 is SNHLY and CDR2 is FYNNEI. J gave up 1 base and V 6 bases, and 7 bases lay outside the gene matches. This CDR3 region has 15 residues.

The J gene is TRBJ2-3, the V gene TRBV7-3; 8 bases are a match to TRBD2. The CDR3 length is 14 residues. The V gene end was trimmed by 5 bases and the J gene end by 5 bases; junction bases not matched to a gene: 6. CDR1 SGHTA and CDR2 FQGTGA come from the germline V gene. In DNA form, the CDR3 reads TGTGCCAGCAGCGCGCGGGGGGCGATAGATACGCAGTATTTT. It is translated as CASSARGAIDTQYF.

The genes are TRBV6-5 and TRBJ2-1, with TRBD1 matching 8 bases. Germline lookup yields CDR1 MNHEY and CDR2 SVGAGI. The CDR3 length is 15 residues. V shed 5 bases, J shed 6 bases, and the junction held 9 bases outside the gene matches. The DNA for the CDR3 is TGTGCCAGCAGTAAAATCGGGACAGGCATCAATGAGCAGTTCTTC. This gives the protein CASSKIGTGINEQFF.

This clone has just a few counts. V gene TRBV4-1 combines with J gene TRBJ2-3, with D perhaps TRBD2 (6 bases). Germline V gene sequence: CDR1 MGHRA, CDR2 YSYEKL. V gave up 3 bases and J gave up 2 bases, with 15 bases separating them. This CDR3 is 16 amino acids long. CDR3 nucleotides: TGCGCCAGCAGCCACCTAACTAGCACCTCCACAGATACGCAGTATTTT. Amino acid sequence: CASSHLTSTSTDTQYF.

This chain links TRBV7-9 with TRBJ2-7, with TRBD2 matching 12 bases. This CDR3 spans 15 amino acids. Germline trimming cut 3 bases from V and 5 bases from J; bases unmatched to any gene: 5. The germline gives CDR1 SEHNR, CDR2 FQNEAQ (reference sequence). The CDR3 region is CASSFLAGGPHEQYF. Here the CDR3 DNA reads TGTGCCAGCAGCTTCCTAGCGGGAGGGCCCCACGAGCAGTACTTC.

The rearrangement uses TRBV6-5 and TRBJ2-1; D perhaps matches TRBD2 (5 bases). The germline CDR1 and CDR2 sequences are MNHEY and SVGAGI. The length of the CDR3 is 13 residues. Trimming took off 6 bases at V and 7 bases at J, with 13 bases between the two ends. CDR3 region: CASSPLVRNEQFF. CDR3 in DNA: TGTGCCAGCAGCCCACTAGTGAGGAATGAGCAGTTCTTC.

This clone was counted a few times. The genes are TRBV10-3 and TRBJ2-3, with 11 bases aligning to TRBD1. The CDR3 covers 20 residues. CDR1 and CDR2 (germline): ENHRY, SYGVKD. Trimming cost V 6 bases and J 1 base; bases outside gene matches: 18. CDR3 DNA sequence: TGTGCCATCAGCTTGGACAGGGGGCGTTTCGGGAGTACCGGCACAGATACGCAGTATTTT. Protein product: CAISLDRGRFGSTGTDTQYF.

The J gene is TRBJ2-7, the V gene TRBV7-3, with TRBD2 matching over 8 bases. J lost 5 bases, V lost 3 bases, and 12 bases had no gene match. This CDR3 region has 16 residues. In germline, CDR1 is SGHTA, CDR2 FQGTGA. The chain's CDR3 is CASSLTGTSERNEQYF. In DNA, the CDR3 is TGTGCCAGCAGCTTGACCGGGACTAGTGAGCGGAACGAGCAGTACTTC. The full variable domain, its missing parts supplied by reference TRBV7-3 and TRBJ2-7, is GAGVSQTPSNKVTEKGKYVELRCDPISGHTALYWYRQSLGQGPEFLIYFQGTGAADDSGLPNDRFFAVRPEGSVSTLKIQRTERGDSAVYLCASSLTGTSERNEQYFGPGTRLTVT.

The V call is TRBV7-9, the J call TRBJ1-3, with D perhaps matching TRBD1 (6 bases). Deletions cut 6 bases from V and 0 bases from J, with 12 bases between. Germline CDR1 and CDR2: SEHNR and FQNEAQ (reference sequence). The CDR3 loop spans 15 amino acids. The CDR3 loop is CASSFWTASGNTIYF. DNA of the CDR3: TGTGCCAGCAGTTTCTGGACAGCCTCTGGAAACACCATATATTTT.

A remark on this clone: Other nucleotide sequences from this sample produce the same CDR3. In nucleotides, the CDR3 is TGTGCCAGTAGTATTCTCGCAGGGGGCTATGGCTACACCTTC. Protein product: CASSILAGGYGYTF. This chain links TRBV19 with TRBJ1-2, with 7 positions matching TRBD1. This CDR3 has 14 residues. Germline V gene lookup returns CDR1 LNHDA and CDR2 SQIVND (reference sequence). V lost 3 bases to trimming and J lost 4 bases; unmatched junction nucleotides: 5. Based on the CDR3 plus reference TRBV19 and TRBJ1-2, the full variable domain is DGGITQSPKYLFRKEGQNVTLSCEQNLNHDAMYWYRQDPGQGLRLIYYSQIVNDFQKGDIAEGYSVSREKKESFPLTVTSAQKNPTAFYLCASSILAGGYGYTFGSGTRLTVV.

This clone was counted between two and nine times. V and J are TRBV9 and TRBJ2-7; 13 bases line up with TRBD2. Germline-derived CDR1 and CDR2 are SGDLS and YYNGEE. CDR3 size: 15 residues. V was pared by 0 bases and J by 6 bases, with 3 bases of the junction left unmatched. CDR3 protein: CASSVGTSGRSEQYF. CDR3 sequence (DNA): TGTGCCAGCAGCGTAGGGACTAGCGGGAGAAGCGAGCAGTACTTC.

The gene calls are TRBV3-1 (or the pseudogene TRBV3-2) and TRBJ2-3, with TRBD2 matching over 9 bases. Germline V lookup: CDR1 LGHDT, CDR2 YNNKEL (reference sequence). V lost 8 bases, J lost 1 base, and 1 base stayed unmatched. The length of the CDR3 is 13 residues. The CDR3 reads CASLAGGTDTQYF. Written as DNA, the CDR3 is TGTGCCAGCTTAGCGGGAGGCACAGATACGCAGTATTTT.

As DNA, the CDR3 is TGTGCCAGCAGCCCGCGGGGGGGTGGGACAGATACGCAGTATTTT. It codes for CASSPRGGGTDTQYF. The chain joins TRBV9 to TRBJ2-3, with 9 bases fitting TRBD2. Germline assignment: CDR1 SGDLS and CDR2 YYNGEE. V shed 4 bases and J 3 bases; nucleotides not matched to a gene: 6. The CDR3 contains 15 residues.

This chain uses TRBV6-5 with TRBJ1-1; D is unclear. Per the germline V gene, CDR1 is MNHEY and CDR2 is SVGAGI. The CDR3 runs 13 residues. Trimming removed 6 bases at V and 2 bases at J, with 10 bases between. The CDR3 region is CASRFDYNTEAFF. The CDR3 coding sequence is TGTGCCAGCAGGTTTGACTATAACACTGAAGCTTTCTTT.

The chain carries TRBV9 and TRBJ2-7; a weak D match, TRBD1 (8 bases). This CDR3 is built from 18 residues. CDR1 is SGDLS and CDR2 is YYNGEE in the germline V gene. V was shortened by 4 bases and J by 0 bases, with 23 bases between the two germline ends. The CDR3 DNA sequence: TGTGCCAGCAGCTCCAACAGGGGGGGTGAATCCCACTCCTACGAGCAGTACTTC. It codes for CASSSNRGGESHSYEQYF.